This TCR beta chain was sequenced during a study of blood T cell repertoires in COVID-19. At the level of the study: T cells, B-cell-depleted T cells, or PBMCs supplied cDNA or gDNA.

Sequenced by immunoSEQ multiplex PCR; TCRdb stores in-frame clones only, minus some. Of fewer than 200,000 clones listed, roughly 76% are singletons. V lost 5 bases to trimming and J lost 9 bases; unmatched junction nucleotides: 11. This CDR3 contains 15 residues. Per the germline V gene, CDR1 is MNHEY and CDR2 is SVGAGI. The source of this sequence is an elderly woman with COVID-19, enrolled during active disease. J is TRBJ2-2 and V is TRBV6-5; 8 bases line up with TRBD2. The source material was peripheral blood. The CDR3 sequence: CASSNQREGRRELFF. As DNA, the CDR3 is TGTGCCAGCAGTAACCAACGGGAGGGCAGGCGGGAGCTGTTTTTT.